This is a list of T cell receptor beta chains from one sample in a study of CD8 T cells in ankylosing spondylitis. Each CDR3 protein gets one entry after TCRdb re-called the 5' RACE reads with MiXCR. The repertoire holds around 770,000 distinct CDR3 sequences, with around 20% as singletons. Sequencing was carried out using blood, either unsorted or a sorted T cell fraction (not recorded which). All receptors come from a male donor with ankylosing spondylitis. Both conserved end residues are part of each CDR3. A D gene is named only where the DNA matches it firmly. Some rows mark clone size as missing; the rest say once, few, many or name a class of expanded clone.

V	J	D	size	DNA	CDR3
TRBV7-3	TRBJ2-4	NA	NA	TGTGCCAGCAGCTCCGCCGGGACCCCCAAGGACATTCAGTACTTC	CASSSAGTPKDIQYF
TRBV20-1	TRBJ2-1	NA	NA	TGCAGTGCTGGGGCCAATGAGCAGTTCTTC	CSAGANEQFF
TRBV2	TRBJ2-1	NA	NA	TGTGCCAGCATGGGAGTAGAGCAGTTCTTC	CASMGVEQFF
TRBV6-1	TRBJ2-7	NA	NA	TGTGCCAGCAGTGAAGAGTTAGTGGTCGGGGACTACGAGCAGTACTTC	CASSEELVVGDYEQYF
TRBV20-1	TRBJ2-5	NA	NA	TGCAGTGCTATCACGGGGCCTAGAGAGACCCAGTACTTC	CSAITGPRETQYF
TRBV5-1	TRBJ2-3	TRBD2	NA	TGCGCCAGCAGCGGAGCGGGGGGGAGCACAGATACGCAGTATTTT	CASSGAGGSTDTQYF
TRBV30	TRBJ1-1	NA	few	TGTGCCTGGAGGTCGTCGGGGAACACTGAAGCTTTCTTT	CAWRSSGNTEAFF
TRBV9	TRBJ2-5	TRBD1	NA	TGTGCCAGCAGCGTGGACAGGGGGCGATCGGAAACCCAGTACTTC	CASSVDRGRSETQYF
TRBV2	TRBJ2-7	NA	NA	TGTGCCACCGCAGCCGGGGCTAGCTACGAGCAGTACTTC	CATAAGASYEQYF
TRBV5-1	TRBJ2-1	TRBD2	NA	TGCGCCAGCAGCTCGGTGGGAGGGCGCGAGCAGTTCTTC	CASSSVGGREQFF
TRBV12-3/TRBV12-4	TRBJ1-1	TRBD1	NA	TGTGCCAGCATCTTCAGGGGGAATTTCACTGAAGCTTTCTTT	CASIFRGNFTEAFF
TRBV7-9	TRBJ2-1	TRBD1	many	TGTGCCAGCAGCCCACAGGGGCGACCCTACAATGAGCAGTTCTTC	CASSPQGRPYNEQFF
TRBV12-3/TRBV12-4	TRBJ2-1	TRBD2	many	TGTGCCAGCAGTATTAGCGGGAGTTCATACAATGAGCAGTTCTTC	CASSISGSSYNEQFF
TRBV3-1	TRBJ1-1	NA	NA	TGTGCCAGCAGGGGACGGGGTAGGACTGAAGCTTTCTTT	CASRGRGRTEAFF
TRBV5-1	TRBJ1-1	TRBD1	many	TGCGCCAGCAGCTCGAGACAGGGCAACACTGAAGCTTTCTTT	CASSSRQGNTEAFF
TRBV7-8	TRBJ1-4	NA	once	TGTGCCAGCAGCACACCCTACGCGGGGGGGGGGGCTGAAAAACTGTTTTTT	CASSTPYAGGGAEKLFF
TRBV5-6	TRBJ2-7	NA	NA	TGTGCCAGCAGCTTGGTGGGGTCTAAAAACAACTACGAGCAGTACTTC	CASSLVGSKNNYEQYF
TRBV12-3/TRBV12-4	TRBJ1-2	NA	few	TGTGCCAGCAGTTTCGGAGTCGCCTATGGCTACACCTTC	CASSFGVAYGYTF
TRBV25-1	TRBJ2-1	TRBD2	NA	TGTGCCAGCAGTGATCCCCTAGGGGGCGGGAGGGCCGGCTACAATGAGCAGTTCTTC	CASSDPLGGGRAGYNEQFF
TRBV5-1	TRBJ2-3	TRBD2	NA	TGCGCCAGCAGCCCACTACTAGCGGGGGACACAGATACGCAGTATTTT	CASSPLLAGDTDTQYF
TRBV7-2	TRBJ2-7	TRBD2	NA	TGTGCCAGCACCCTTAGCGGGGGGTCGCCTTACGAGCAGTACTTC	CASTLSGGSPYEQYF
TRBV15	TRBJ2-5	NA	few	TGTGCCACCAGCAGGGGTTCGGGGGAGACCCAGTACTTC	CATSRGSGETQYF
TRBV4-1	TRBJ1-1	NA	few	TGCGCCAGCAGCCAAGGGGCAGGGGCGGCACTCACTGAAGCTTTCTTT	CASSQGAGAALTEAFF
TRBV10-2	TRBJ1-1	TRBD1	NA	TGCGCCAGCAGGGGGACAGGGGGCTTCACTGAAGCTTTCTTT	CASRGTGGFTEAFF
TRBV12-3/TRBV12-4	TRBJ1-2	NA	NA	TGTGCCAGCAGTTTTCCCAGTAACTATGGCTACACCTTC	CASSFPSNYGYTF
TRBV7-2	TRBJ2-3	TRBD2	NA	TGTGCCAGCAGCTTCCCGGGACTAGCGCCAGATACGCAGTATTTT	CASSFPGLAPDTQYF
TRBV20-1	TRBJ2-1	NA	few	TGCAGTGCTAGGGTAGCGGCCTCCTACAATGAGCAGTTCTTC	CSARVAASYNEQFF
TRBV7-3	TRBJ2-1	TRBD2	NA	TGTGCCAGCAGACTAGCGGGAGGGGATGAGCAGTTCTTC	CASRLAGGDEQFF
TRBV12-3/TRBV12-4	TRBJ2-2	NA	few	TGTGCCAGCAGTTTACCCGAGGGGGGCACCGGGGAGCTGTTTTTT	CASSLPEGGTGELFF
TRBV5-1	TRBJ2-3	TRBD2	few	TGCGCCAGCAGCGCGACTAGCAGCACAGATACGCAGTATTTT	CASSATSSTDTQYF
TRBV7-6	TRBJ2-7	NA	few	TGTGCCAGCAGCCTACATGGACCCTCGGACTACGAGCAGTACTTC	CASSLHGPSDYEQYF
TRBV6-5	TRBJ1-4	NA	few	TGTGCCAGCAGTTACTCAGGGAGTTGGGCTAATGAAAAACTGTTTTTT	CASSYSGSWANEKLFF
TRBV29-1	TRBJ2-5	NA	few	TGCAGCGTTGAAAGGAATGAGGAGACCCAGTACTTC	CSVERNEETQYF
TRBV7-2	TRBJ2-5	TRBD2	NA	TGTGCCAGCAGCCCAGGACTAGCTTTTGGGGAGACCCAGTACTTC	CASSPGLAFGETQYF
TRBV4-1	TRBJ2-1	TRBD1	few	TGCGCCAGCAGCCACGGGACAGGGGGCGGTTCCTACAATGAGCAGTTCTTC	CASSHGTGGGSYNEQFF
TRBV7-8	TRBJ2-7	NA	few	TGTGCCAGCAGCTCCCGATTTGGCTACGAGCAGTACTTC	CASSSRFGYEQYF
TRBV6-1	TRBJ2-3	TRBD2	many	TGTGCCAGCAGTCTTGTGGTAGCGGGGGGCACAGATACGCAGTATTTT	CASSLVVAGGTDTQYF
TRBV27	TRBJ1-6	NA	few	TGTGCCAGCAGTCCAGGGTCCGGACACCCGTCGGCCCTCCACTTT	CASSPGSGHPSALHF
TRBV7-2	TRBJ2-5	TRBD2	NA	TGTGCCAGCAGCTTAGGTGTGGTAGCGGGGGGGGAGACCCAGTACTTC	CASSLGVVAGGETQYF
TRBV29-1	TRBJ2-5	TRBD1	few	TGCAGCGTGAGACAGGGCCCCCAAGAGACCCAGTACTTC	CSVRQGPQETQYF
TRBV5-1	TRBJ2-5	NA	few	TGCGCCAGCAGCGTGGCTACAGAAGAGACCCAGTACTTC	CASSVATEETQYF
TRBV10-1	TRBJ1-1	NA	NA	TGCGCCAGCAGTGAGATGAGGGGAGGGACTGAAGCTTTCTTT	CASSEMRGGTEAFF
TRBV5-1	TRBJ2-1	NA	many	TGCGCCAGCAGCTTGACGGGCGCTCCCAATGAGCAGTTCTTC	CASSLTGAPNEQFF
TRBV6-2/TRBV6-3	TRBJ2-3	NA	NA	TGTGCCAGCAGTTACTTGGCAGGGTTGGCAGATACGCAGTATTTT	CASSYLAGLADTQYF
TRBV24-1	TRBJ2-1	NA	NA	TGTGCCACCAGTGATGGGGTTTACAATGAGCAGTTCTTC	CATSDGVYNEQFF
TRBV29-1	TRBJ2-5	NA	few	TGCAGCGCCAACGACAGCGGAGAGACCCAGTACTTC	CSANDSGETQYF
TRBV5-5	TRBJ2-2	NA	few	TGTGCCAGTCATCGAGACGGGGGAGGAACCGGGGAGCTGTTTTTT	CASHRDGGGTGELFF
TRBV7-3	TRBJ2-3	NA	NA	TGTGCCAGCAGCTTATCTTGGTCCACAGATACGCAGTATTTT	CASSLSWSTDTQYF
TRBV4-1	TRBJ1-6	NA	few	TGCGCCAGCAGCCAAGGGTTCACACTAGAGTCCCTCCACTTT	CASSQGFTLESLHF
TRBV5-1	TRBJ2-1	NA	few	TGCGCCAGCAGCTTCTGGGATGGCATTGAGCAGTTCTTC	CASSFWDGIEQFF